This entry lists 26 T cell receptor beta chains sequenced from one sample in a study of T cell responses to AZD1222 COVID-19 vaccine. Sequenced by immunoSEQ multiplex PCR; TCRdb stores in-frame clones only, minus some. Of 100,000 to 150,000 clones listed, roughly 93% are singletons. Source: peripheral blood, taken 28 days after the second AZD1222 dose. These TCRs come from an adult who received the AZD1222 COVID-19 vaccine.

The chain combines TRBV18 with TRBJ2-5; no definite D call. This CDR3 has 13 residues. Deletions cut 2 bases from V and 5 bases from J, with 9 bases between. In germline, CDR1 is KGHSH, CDR2 LQKENI. The CDR3 here is CASSPSSIETQYF. DNA for the CDR3: TGTGCCAGCTCACCATCTAGTATTGAGACCCAGTACTTC.

The V and J genes are TRBV20-1 and TRBJ1-1, with a weak D call TRBD1 (5 bases). CDR1 is DFQATT, CDR2 SNEGSKA, per germline (reference sequence). Trimming took 3 bases from V and 1 from J, leaving 12 bases between them. This CDR3 spans 14 amino acids. The CDR3 reads CSASPGGSNTEAFF. CDR3 DNA sequence: TGCAGTGCTAGTCCCGGGGGATCGAACACTGAAGCTTTCTTT.

The chain is built from TRBV5-8 and TRBJ1-5; D is unresolved. The length of the CDR3 is 13 residues. Germline V gene sequence: CDR1 SGHTS, CDR2 YDEGEE. With 4 bases removed from V and 5 bases from J, the gap between germline ends came to 10 bases. In DNA form, the CDR3 reads TGTGCCAGCAGCATGCCGGGGTATCAGCCCCAGCATTTT. Amino acid sequence: CASSMPGYQPQHF.

The rearrangement links TRBV27 to TRBJ1-2, with D tentatively TRBD1 (5 bases). The V gene's germline CDR1 is MNHEY and CDR2 SMNVEV (reference sequence). The V end was cut by 4 bases, the J end by 7 bases, with 13 bases between. The CDR3 is 13 amino acids. DNA for the CDR3: TGTGCCAGCAGTTCAAACAGGCTACTTGGCTACACCTTC. Protein: CASSSNRLLGYTF.

J is TRBJ2-5 and V is TRBV10-3; D not resolved. In germline, CDR1 is ENHRY, CDR2 SYGVKD. Trimming left V 3 bases short and J 5 bases short, with 4 bases between. The length of the CDR3 is 11 residues. The DNA for the CDR3 is TGTGCCATCAGTGAAAGGGAGACCCAGTACTTC. This encodes CAISERETQYF.

This rearrangement joins TRBV5-1 to TRBJ1-6; no clear D gene. Germline V lookup: CDR1 SGHRS, CDR2 YFSETQ. There are 13 residues in the CDR3. V was cut by 7 bases and J by 5 bases, with 10 bases left in between. CDR3: CASGRDNNSPLHF. DNA of the CDR3: TGCGCCAGCGGGCGGGATAATAATTCACCCCTCCACTTT.

The chain uses TRBV6-5 and TRBJ1-1; a weak D match, TRBD1 (5 bases). Trimming removed 6 bases from V and 5 bases from J, with 19 bases in between. The CDR3 totals 15 residues. Germline loops: CDR1 MNHEY, CDR2 SVGAGI. The CDR3 sequence: CASRPLGGYNTEAFF. The CDR3, as DNA: TGTGCCAGCAGACCCCTGGGGGGGTATAATACTGAAGCTTTCTTT.

The chain combines TRBV5-1 with TRBJ2-5; 7 bases are shared with TRBD1. Germline CDR1 reads SGHRS; CDR2 reads YFSETQ. V lost 3 bases to trimming and J lost 7 bases; unmatched junction nucleotides: 9. The CDR3 loop spans 14 amino acids. The CDR3 loop is CASSSERPGGTQYF. CDR3 nucleotides: TGCGCCAGCAGCTCCGAACGCCCAGGGGGGACCCAGTACTTC.

The CDR3 reads CASSLIPGPEQYF. DNA of the CDR3: TGTGCCAGCAGCTTAATACCTGGGCCCGAGCAGTACTTC. V gene TRBV7-3 combines with J gene TRBJ2-7; D is ambiguous. Germline loops: CDR1 SGHTA, CDR2 FQGTGA. The V and J ends lost 1 base and 6 bases respectively, with 10 bases between them. The CDR3 spans 13 residues.

This chain connects TRBV24-1 to TRBJ1-4; D gene ambiguous. CDR1 is KGHDR, CDR2 SFDVKD, per germline. Trimming removed 4 bases from V and 8 bases from J, with 13 bases in between. The CDR3 is made up of 14 amino acids. CDR3 sequence: CATSDPSRGEKLFF. CDR3 in DNA: TGTGCCACCAGTGACCCGAGTAGAGGGGAAAAACTGTTTTTT.

This chain uses TRBV5-1 with TRBJ2-7, with 12 bases lining up with TRBD2. The J segment lost 3 bases and the V segment lost 6 bases, leaving 7 bases of the junction unmatched. Germline-derived CDR1 and CDR2 are SGHRS and YFSETQ. The CDR3 is made up of 15 amino acids. Written as DNA, the CDR3 is TGCGCCAGCACCCTTTCGACTAGCGGGGGCTACGAGCAGTACTTC. It yields the protein CASTLSTSGGYEQYF.

The chain employs TRBV3-1 (or the pseudogene TRBV3-2) and TRBJ2-7, with TRBD2 matching over 11 bases. The CDR3 is 15 amino acids. From germline, CDR1 is LGHDT and CDR2 YNNKEL (reference sequence). Losses at the gene ends were 4 bases for V and 6 bases for J; bases not matched to a gene: 8. The CDR3 region has the DNA TGTGCCAGCAGCCTACTAGCGGGAGTAGCCGGCGAGCAGTACTTC. Translating it yields CASSLLAGVAGEQYF.

The genes are TRBV12-3 or TRBV12-4 and TRBJ1-2; maybe TRBD1 (6 bases). The ends were cut back, 2 bases at V and 8 bases at J, with 9 bases in the middle. The CDR3 length is 12 residues. CDR3 DNA: TGTGCCAGCAGTTTACGTCAGGGGGGCTACACCTTC. Translated, it gives CASSLRQGGYTF.

This clone was recorded only once. The chain has TRBV2 and TRBJ1-4; D is undetermined. The CDR3 is 12 amino acids. Germline V gene sequence: CDR1 SNHLY, CDR2 FYNNEI. V was shortened by 6 bases and J by 6 bases, with 8 bases between the two germline ends. The CDR3 nucleotides are TGTGCCAGCAGCGGGGATCATGAAAAACTGTTTTTT. It translates to CASSGDHEKLFF.

This chain joins TRBV9 and TRBJ2-1, with 7 bases that match TRBD2. V shed 4 bases and J 14 bases; nucleotides not matched to a gene: 12. Germline V gene data show CDR1 as SGDLS and CDR2 as YYNGEE. The length of the CDR3 is 13 residues. Here the CDR3 DNA reads TGTGCCAGCAGCATAGGGGTGGGCGGGAGAAAGTTCTTC. Protein product: CASSIGVGGRKFF.

V is TRBV29-1 and J is TRBJ1-2; TRBD1 matches 8 bases. The V gene end was trimmed by 5 bases and the J gene end by 0 bases; junction bases not matched to a gene: 8. Germline V gene sequence: CDR1 SQVTM, CDR2 ANQGSEA. The CDR3 runs to 15 residues. This chain's CDR3 is CSVLRGQASNYGYTF. As DNA, the CDR3 is TGCAGCGTTCTTCGGGGACAGGCTTCTAACTATGGCTACACCTTC.

J is TRBJ1-2 and V is TRBV2; the D gene is possibly TRBD1 (6 bases). The germline V gene encodes CDR1 SNHLY and CDR2 FYNNEI. V was clipped by 8 bases and J by 11 bases, with 15 bases between them. CDR3 length: 11 amino acids. CDR3 loop: CASSKEGGYTF. The CDR3 DNA reads TGTGCCAGCTCTAAAGAGGGGGGTTACACCTTC.

V gene TRBV28 combines with J gene TRBJ2-7, with D tentatively TRBD2 (5 bases). CDR1 is MDHEN and CDR2 is SYDVKM in the germline V gene. V was shortened by 7 bases and J by 6 bases, with 19 bases between the two germline ends. The CDR3 extends over 14 amino acids. This chain's CDR3 is CASTPAGLAFEQYF. In nucleotides, the CDR3 is TGTGCCAGCACCCCCGCGGGCCTCGCCTTCGAGCAGTACTTC.

The rearrangement joins TRBV5-6 to TRBJ2-3; no clear D. The CDR3 runs 14 residues. The germline V gene has CDR1 SGHDT and CDR2 YYEEEE. Trimming removed 2 bases from V and 2 bases from J, with 9 bases in between. For the CDR3, the DNA is TGTGCCAGCAGCTTACTCGCGGACACAGATACGCAGTATTTT. Protein product: CASSLLADTDTQYF. Looking up the rest from reference TRBV5-6 and TRBJ2-3 gives the full variable domain: DAGVTQSPTHLIKTRGQQVTLRCSPKSGHDTVSWYQQALGQGPQFIFQYYEEEERQRGNFPDRFSGHQFPNYSSELNVNALLLGDSALYLCASSLLADTDTQYFGPGTRLTVL.

The chain combines TRBV5-1 with TRBJ2-2, with 11 bases that match TRBD2. CDR1 is SGHRS and CDR2 is YFSETQ in the germline V gene. This CDR3 comprises 17 residues. Unmatched junction bases numbered 6, after V lost 1 base and J lost 4 bases. The CDR3 loop reads CASSLRRLAGITGELFF. CDR3 DNA: TGCGCCAGCAGCTTGAGAAGACTAGCGGGAATCACCGGGGAGCTGTTTTTT.

The V and J genes are TRBV15 and TRBJ1-2, with a weak D call TRBD1 (6 bases). This CDR3 comprises 17 residues. V was pared by 0 bases and J by 4 bases, with 18 bases between. Germline CDR1 is LNHNV and CDR2 is YYDKDF (reference sequence). CDR3 bases: TGTGCCACCAGCAGAGATCAGGCAGGGGCAATCCTCTATGGCTACACCTTC. It yields the protein CATSRDQAGAILYGYTF.

V and J are TRBV18 and TRBJ2-3, with D perhaps TRBD2 (5 bases). The CDR3 runs 16 residues. V dropped 4 bases and J dropped 2 bases, with 16 bases sitting between them. Germline V gene lookup returns CDR1 KGHSH and CDR2 LQKENI. This CDR3 reads CASSLLNSDLTDTQYF. In nucleotides, the CDR3 is TGTGCCAGCTCACTCCTGAATAGCGACCTCACAGATACGCAGTATTTT.

The rearrangement links TRBV5-1 to TRBJ2-1, with no clear D. This CDR3 is built from 13 residues. V lost 0 bases and J lost 8, with 9 bases in between. CDR1 and CDR2 (germline): SGHRS, YFSETQ. CDR3 coding DNA: TGCGCCAGCAGCTTGGATGAAGCGTATGAGCAGTTCTTC. It is translated as CASSLDEAYEQFF.

The chain employs TRBV28 and TRBJ1-4, with 7 positions matching TRBD1. Germline V lookup: CDR1 MDHEN, CDR2 SYDVKM. The CDR3 loop spans 15 amino acids. The J segment lost 5 bases and the V segment lost 5 bases, leaving 8 bases of the junction unmatched. CDR3 sequence: CASSLMTGSNEKLFF. The CDR3 DNA is TGTGCCAGCAGTCTAATGACAGGGAGCAATGAAAAACTGTTTTTT.

The CDR3 DNA reads as TGCGCCAGCAGCTTGTTAGGCAGGGGAAACACCGGGGAGCTGTTTTTT. Residues: CASSLLGRGNTGELFF. The chain carries TRBV5-1 and TRBJ2-2, with TRBD1 as a possible D gene (6 bases). Per germline, CDR1 SGHRS and CDR2 YFSETQ. The CDR3 length is 16 residues. V dropped 1 base and J dropped 2 bases, with 12 bases sitting between them.

This clone was counted only a few times. The genes are TRBV5-6 and TRBJ2-5; D remains unclear. The germline V and J ends were trimmed by 4 bases and 0 bases, with 10 bases remaining between them. CDR3 size: 14 residues. Germline values: CDR1 SGHDT, CDR2 YYEEEE. CDR3 region: CASSPYTYQETQYF. The CDR3 nucleotides are TGTGCCAGCAGCCCCTATACGTACCAAGAGACCCAGTACTTC.